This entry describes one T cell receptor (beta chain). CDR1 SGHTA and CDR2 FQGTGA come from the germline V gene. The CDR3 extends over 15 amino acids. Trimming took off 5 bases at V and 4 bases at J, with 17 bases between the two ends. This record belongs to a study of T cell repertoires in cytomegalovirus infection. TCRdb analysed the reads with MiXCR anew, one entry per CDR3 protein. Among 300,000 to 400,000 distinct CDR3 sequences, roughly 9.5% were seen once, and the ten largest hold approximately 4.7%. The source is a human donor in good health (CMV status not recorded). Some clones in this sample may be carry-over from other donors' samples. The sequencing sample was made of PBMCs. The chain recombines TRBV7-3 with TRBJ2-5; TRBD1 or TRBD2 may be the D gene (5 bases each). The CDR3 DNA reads TGTGCCAGCAGCGCCCGGGGCTCCGGAGGAGAGACCCAGTACTTC. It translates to CASSARGSGGETQYF.